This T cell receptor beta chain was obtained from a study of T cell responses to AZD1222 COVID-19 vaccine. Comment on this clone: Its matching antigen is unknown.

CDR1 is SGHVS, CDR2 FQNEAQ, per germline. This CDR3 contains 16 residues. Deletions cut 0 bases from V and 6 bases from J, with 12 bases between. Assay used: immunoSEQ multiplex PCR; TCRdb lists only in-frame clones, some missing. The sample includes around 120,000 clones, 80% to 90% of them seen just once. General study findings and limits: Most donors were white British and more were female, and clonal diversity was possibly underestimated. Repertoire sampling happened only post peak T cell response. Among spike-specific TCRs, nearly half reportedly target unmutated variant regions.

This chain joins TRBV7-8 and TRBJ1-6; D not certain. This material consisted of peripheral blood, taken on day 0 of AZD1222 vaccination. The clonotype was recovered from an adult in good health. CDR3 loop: CASSLAAQSSNSPLHF. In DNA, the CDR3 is TGTGCCAGCAGCTTAGCGGCACAAAGTTCTAATTCACCCCTCCACTTT.